The 30 T cell receptor beta chains below all came from one sample that was sequenced in a study of T-cell memory formation after mild COVID-19 (dated by TCRdb to the early 2020s). Library prep was done by 5' RACE. TCRdb lists the instrument as Illumina NovaSeq 6000. Using fastp trimming at Q25 and MiXCR clonotype assembly, TCRdb reanalyzed the public sequencing data and kept in-frame beta chains. Rows merge per CDR3 protein into single entries with the most common DNA and genes. Counted in this sample were about 320,000 distinct CDR3 sequences; roughly an eighth of them appeared once. About 21% of the sample is taken by the ten largest. Sequenced input: PBMCs or a T cell subset sorted from them (not recorded which). Receptors were obtained from a man younger than 30 who had mild COVID-19 (a few samples of this study predate the infection). The sample titles of this study are shuffled in the database, so cell type and time point are left out; the donor was told from shared clones.

The chain uses TRBV7-3 and TRBJ1-1; D is unresolved. CDR1 and CDR2 (germline): SGHTA, FQGTGA. The CDR3 sequence is 13 residues long. The V end was cut by 6 bases, the J end by 1 base, with 9 bases between. CDR3 amino acids: CASSLLWNTEAFF. For the CDR3, the DNA is TGTGCCAGCAGTTTACTCTGGAACACTGAAGCTTTCTTT.

The chain has TRBV14 and TRBJ1-2, with D possibly being TRBD1 (6 bases). CDR1 SGHDN and CDR2 FVKESK come from the germline V gene. CDR3 length: 13 amino acids. V was shortened by 4 bases and J by 0 bases, with 6 bases between the two germline ends. In nucleotides, the CDR3 is TGTGCCAGCAGCCGGGACACTAACTATGGCTACACCTTC. It translates to CASSRDTNYGYTF.

This clonotype was seen a handful of times. The rearrangement links TRBV7-3 to TRBJ2-2; D may be TRBD1 or TRBD2 (5 bases each). V lost 5 bases and J lost 4, with 14 bases in between. This CDR3 spans 15 amino acids. Germline V gives CDR1 SGHTA, CDR2 FQGTGA. The CDR3 protein is CASSHRDPPTGELFF. The CDR3 bases are TGTGCCAGCAGCCACCGGGACCCTCCCACCGGGGAGCTGTTTTTT.

The J gene is TRBJ2-5, the V gene TRBV5-1; 8 positions match TRBD2. Germline CDR1 and CDR2: SGHRS and YFSETQ. This CDR3 contains 16 residues. The J segment lost 2 bases and the V segment lost 1 base, leaving 7 bases of the junction unmatched. The CDR3 region is CASSLPVSGEQETQYF. The CDR3, as DNA: TGCGCCAGCAGCTTGCCTGTTAGCGGGGAACAAGAGACCCAGTACTTC.

This clonotype was found many times. This chain links TRBV20-1 with TRBJ2-3; TRBD2 agrees at 8 bases. Germline assignment: CDR1 DFQATT and CDR2 SNEGSKA (reference sequence). CDR3 length: 16 amino acids. After removal of 1 base from V and 3 bases from J, the junction contained 9 bases not matched to a gene. The CDR3 DNA reads TGCAGTGCTAGAGCCCGGGGGGGAGTTAGGACAGATACGCAGTATTTT. Its translation: CSARARGGVRTDTQYF.

The V call is TRBV4-1, the J call TRBJ2-3; TRBD2 matches at 10 bases. CDR3 length equals 19 residues. With 3 bases clipped from V and 3 bases from J, the junction kept 15 bases outside the gene matches. Per germline, CDR1 MGHRA and CDR2 YSYEKL. The CDR3 DNA reads as TGCGCCAGCAGCCACCCTGCTTGGGAGCGGGGGGGCGATACAGATACGCAGTATTTT. Its translation is CASSHPAWERGGDTDTQYF.

This clonotype has a handful of counts. The chain is built from TRBV20-1 and TRBJ2-3, with no clear D. The CDR3 loop spans 12 amino acids. V was pared by 6 bases and J by 2 bases, with 9 bases between. CDR1 is DFQATT and CDR2 is SNEGSKA in the germline V gene (reference sequence). The CDR3 protein is CSARSSTDTQYF. Written as DNA, the CDR3 is TGCAGTGCCCGGAGCTCCACAGATACGCAGTATTTT.

The chain couples TRBV5-1 to TRBJ1-5; the D gene is possibly TRBD1 (5 bases). CDR3 length: 13 amino acids. The ends were cut back, 4 bases at V and 5 bases at J, with 10 bases in the middle. The V gene's germline CDR1 is SGHRS and CDR2 YFSETQ. The CDR3 here is CASSRRGDQPQHF. The CDR3 DNA reads TGCGCCAGCAGCCGGAGGGGAGATCAGCCCCAGCATTTT.

The V gene is TRBV7-2, the J gene TRBJ1-1, with D hard to call. Germline V gene data show CDR1 as SGHTA and CDR2 as FQGNSA. V was cut by 3 bases and J by 7 bases, with 21 bases left in between. The CDR3 is 16 amino acids. CDR3 sequence (DNA): TGTGCCAGCAGCTTCAGTCTTAGAAGGTCTCCCGATGAAGCTTTCTTT. Translating gives CASSFSLRRSPDEAFF.

The chain is built from TRBV7-6 and TRBJ2-2, with a weak D call TRBD1 (5 bases). CDR1 SGHVS and CDR2 FNYEAQ come from the germline V gene. This CDR3 comprises 16 residues. V was shortened by 1 base and J by 1 base, with 10 bases between the two germline ends. The CDR3 here is CASSLGQGRNTGELFF. In DNA, the CDR3 is TGTGCCAGCAGCTTAGGGCAGGGTAGGAACACCGGGGAGCTGTTTTTT.

This clonotype appeared a few times. The rearrangement joins TRBV10-3 to TRBJ1-3; maybe TRBD1 (5 bases). CDR1 ENHRY and CDR2 SYGVKD come from the germline V gene. V lost 10 bases to trimming and J lost 0 bases, with 13 bases between them. The CDR3 sequence is 14 residues long. This chain's CDR3 is CATMGLISGNTIYF. CDR3 sequence (DNA): TGTGCCACTATGGGACTCATCTCTGGAAACACCATATATTTT.

This clonotype was counted between two and nine times. The rearrangement joins TRBV5-5 to TRBJ2-7, with D possibly matching TRBD1 (6 bases). V was cut by 6 bases and J by 3 bases, with 19 bases left in between. The CDR3 sequence is 15 residues long. Per the germline V gene, CDR1 is SGHKS and CDR2 is YYEKEE (reference sequence). CDR3 sequence: CASKLGQGHNYEQYV. In DNA, the CDR3 is TGTGCCAGCAAACTGGGCCAGGGACACAACTACGAGCAGTACGTC.

This clonotype was recorded at least ten times. V gene TRBV7-6 combines with J gene TRBJ2-7; the match to TRBD2 covers 11 bases. CDR1 and CDR2 from the germline V gene are SGHVS and FNYEAQ. The CDR3 contains 13 residues. With V trimmed by 2 bases and J by 6 bases, 0 bases remained unmatched. The DNA for the CDR3 is TGTGCCAGCAGCTTACTAGCGGGGGGCGAGCAGTACTTC. Translated, it gives CASSLLAGGEQYF.

The rearrangement uses TRBV12-3 or TRBV12-4 and TRBJ2-1; D ambiguous. V lost 5 bases, J lost 4 bases, and 18 bases lay in between. The CDR3 has 16 amino acids. Here the CDR3 DNA reads TGTGCCAGCAGTCCTCCGAGACGGTTCCCTTACAATGAGCAGTTCTTC. Residues: CASSPPRRFPYNEQFF.

This clonotype was seen more than once but under ten times. The J gene is TRBJ2-5, the V gene TRBV5-1, with 7 bases fitting TRBD1. The trim removed 3 bases at V and 9 bases at J, leaving 11 bases unmatched. The CDR3 contains 14 residues. Per the germline V gene, CDR1 is SGHRS and CDR2 is YFSETQ. CDR3 in amino acids: CASSWGTVSESQYF. The DNA for the CDR3 is TGCGCCAGCAGCTGGGGGACAGTCAGTGAGTCCCAGTACTTC.

This clonotype occurred a few times. The genes are TRBV6-5 and TRBJ1-5; D is ambiguous. Between the trimmed V and J ends, which lost 3 bases and 8 bases, there was a span of 14 bases. Germline V gives CDR1 MNHEY, CDR2 SVGAGI. The CDR3 runs to 14 residues. CDR3 sequence reads: CASSYGRGVEPQHF. The DNA for the CDR3 is TGTGCCAGCAGTTATGGGCGGGGTGTGGAGCCCCAGCATTTT.

This chain connects TRBV12-3 or TRBV12-4 to TRBJ2-2; D tentatively reads TRBD1 or TRBD2 (5 bases each). This CDR3 contains 12 residues. With 5 bases removed from V and 9 bases from J, the gap between germline ends came to 10 bases. DNA of the CDR3: TGTGCCAGCAGTCACGGGGCGAGGGAGCTGTTTTTT. Its protein is CASSHGARELFF.

The sample holds a few counts of this clonotype. The gene calls are TRBV20-1 and TRBJ1-6, with TRBD1 identical over 7 bases. Germline lookup yields CDR1 DFQATT and CDR2 SNEGSKA (reference sequence). The CDR3 loop spans 12 amino acids. V trimming: 5 bases; J trimming: 11 bases; junction bases outside the gene matches: 6. CDR3 in DNA: TGCAGTGCTCGCACAGGGGATCCACCCCTCCACTTT. As protein: CSARTGDPPLHF.

This clonotype was counted a few times. The chain couples TRBV7-3 to TRBJ1-1, with D perhaps TRBD1 (5 bases). V gave up 5 bases and J gave up 0 bases, with 16 bases separating them. This CDR3 has 16 residues. Looked up from germline, CDR1 is SGHTA and CDR2 is FQGTGA. The CDR3 loop reads CASSPIRDFMNTEAFF. The CDR3 DNA is TGTGCCAGCAGCCCGATCCGGGACTTCATGAACACTGAAGCTTTCTTT.

This chain connects TRBV10-3 to TRBJ1-5; D is uncertain. Per germline, CDR1 ENHRY and CDR2 SYGVKD. V was trimmed by 0 bases and J by 6 bases, leaving 3 bases between them. The CDR3 runs 12 residues. CDR3: CAISESAQPQHF. In nucleotides, the CDR3 is TGTGCCATCAGTGAGTCGGCTCAGCCCCAGCATTTT.

V usage is TRBV27 and J usage is TRBJ2-7; D remains unclear. Trimming removed 5 bases at V and 4 bases at J, with 15 bases between. CDR3 length: 14 amino acids. The germline V gene encodes CDR1 MNHEY and CDR2 SMNVEV (reference sequence). CDR3 sequence reads: CASSPNLDGYEQYF. In DNA, the CDR3 is TGTGCCAGCAGTCCAAACCTGGACGGTTACGAGCAGTACTTC.

This clonotype showed up just a few times. The chain couples TRBV4-3 to TRBJ2-1, with D hard to call. There are 15 residues in the CDR3. Between the trimmed V and J ends, which lost 6 bases and 0 bases, there was a span of 12 bases. Germline CDR1 LGHNA, CDR2 YSLEER. The CDR3 DNA follows: TGCGCCAGCAGGATTGACCCAAGCTCCTACAATGAGCAGTTCTTC. Translating it yields CASRIDPSSYNEQFF.

The V and J genes are TRBV5-1 and TRBJ2-5; maybe TRBD1 (6 bases). Germline-derived CDR1 and CDR2 are SGHRS and YFSETQ. This CDR3 contains 14 residues. V was clipped by 0 bases and J by 3 bases, with 9 bases between them. The CDR3 DNA sequence: TGCGCCAGCAGCTTGGGGACAGAGAAAGAGACCCAGTACTTC. It translates to CASSLGTEKETQYF.

The rearrangement links TRBV11-2 to TRBJ2-3; TRBD1 matches at 8 bases. The CDR3 consists of 15 residues. The V segment lost 5 bases and the J segment 3 bases; nucleotides outside the gene matches: 7. From germline, CDR1 is SGHAT and CDR2 FQNNGV. The CDR3 DNA is TGTGCCAGCAGCCACGGACAGGGCAGGACAGATACGCAGTATTTT. Translation: CASSHGQGRTDTQYF.

This clonotype has more than one count but fewer than ten. The chain carries TRBV12-3 or TRBV12-4 and TRBJ2-3, with D tentatively TRBD2 (6 bases). The CDR3 length is 14 residues. V lost 8 bases and J 0 bases, leaving 12 bases between the germline ends. In DNA form, the CDR3 reads TGTGCCAGCCAAAAGGAGGGTAGCACAGATACGCAGTATTTT. Translation: CASQKEGSTDTQYF.

Many counts were recorded for this clonotype. This rearrangement joins TRBV7-8 to TRBJ2-2; 8 bases are a match to TRBD1. The germline V gene encodes CDR1 SGHVS and CDR2 FQNEAQ. The CDR3 has 17 residues. The V segment lost 5 bases and the J segment 3 bases; nucleotides outside the gene matches: 11. The CDR3 DNA reads TGTGCCAGCAGCCGTACTCGGACAGGGCCTTACACCGGGGAGCTGTTTTTT. Its translation: CASSRTRTGPYTGELFF.

This clonotype was detected only a few times. The genes are TRBV6-2 or TRBV6-3 and TRBJ2-1; TRBD2 is a possible D gene (6 bases). V lost 4 bases to trimming and J lost 10 bases, with 23 bases between them. The CDR3 spans 16 residues. CDR1 is MNHEY and CDR2 is SVGEGT in the germline V gene. The CDR3 sequence: CASSFHRDSGSKEQFF. The CDR3 DNA follows: TGTGCCAGCAGTTTCCACCGGGACTCCGGATCGAAAGAGCAGTTCTTC.

The V and J genes are TRBV9 and TRBJ1-1; D not certain. V dropped 4 bases and J dropped 0 bases, with 7 bases sitting between them. CDR3 size: 13 residues. Germline V CDR1 and CDR2: SGDLS, YYNGEE. As DNA, the CDR3 is TGTGCCAGCAGCATTCGGGTGAACACTGAAGCTTTCTTT. Amino acids: CASSIRVNTEAFF.

The chain has TRBV12-3 or TRBV12-4 and TRBJ2-7; TRBD1 matches at 10 bases. CDR3 length: 14 residues. J was trimmed by 7 bases and V by 5 bases; bases with no gene match: 8. This chain's CDR3 is CASSRDRGRREQYF. CDR3 sequence (DNA): TGTGCCAGCAGTCGAGACAGGGGGCGCAGGGAGCAGTACTTC.

This clonotype turned up a few times. J is TRBJ2-3 and V is TRBV20-1; D might be TRBD2 (6 bases). The CDR3 consists of 16 residues. CDR1 is DFQATT and CDR2 is SNEGSKA in the germline V gene (reference sequence). The V end lost 4 bases, the J end lost 0 bases, and 17 bases lay between the germline ends. CDR3 loop: CSATLARRGSTDTQYF. CDR3 coding DNA: TGCAGTGCTACATTGGCGCGTCGGGGGAGCACAGATACGCAGTATTTT.